This entry features one T cell receptor beta chain sequence. The PCR was carried out with 60 Vbeta primers and 13 Jbeta primers. Produced via immunoSEQ multiplex PCR; TCRdb's table is partial and in-frame only. The table has under 140,000 clones, 70% to 90% seen once. This sample was included in a study of cytomegalovirus exposure and HLA in healthy donors. V was clipped by 0 bases and J by 2 bases, with 11 bases between them. The CDR3 length is 15 residues. Germline V gene lookup returns CDR1 SGHDT and CDR2 YYEEEE. The material sequenced was PBMCs. The chain is built from TRBV5-6 and TRBJ1-2, with a weak D call TRBD1 (5 bases). This TCR was sampled from a man aged 35 to 55 in good health and CMV-seronegative. The CDR3 protein is CASSLASGPNYGYTF. CDR3 nucleotides: TGTGCCAGCAGCTTGGCTTCAGGGCCCAACTATGGCTACACCTTC.